These 13 T cell receptor beta chains came from one sample sequenced in a study of T cell repertoires in cytomegalovirus infection. MiXCR, applied by TCRdb to the reads, yields one record per CDR3 protein. Here the sample spans roughly 600,000 distinct CDR3 sequences, about 24% being singletons. Sequencing was carried out using CD8+ T cells from PBMCs. Every receptor here comes from a human donor in good health (CMV status not recorded). Some clones in this sample may be carry-over from other donors' samples.

With regard to this clonotype: Possible read error: a much larger clone is one base away. The genes are TRBV7-4 and TRBJ2-7; D not resolved. CDR3 length: 13 residues. Germline loops: CDR1 SGHVT, CDR2 SQSDAQ. CDR3 DNA sequence: TGTGGCAGCAGCTTAGACGAGTCCTACGAGCAGTACGTC. This encodes CGSSLDESYEQYV.

J is TRBJ2-7 and V is TRBV2; 9 nucleotides line up with TRBD2. The CDR3 covers 15 residues. Germline CDR1 reads SNHLY; CDR2 reads FYNNEI. The V and J ends lost 0 bases and 3 bases, in that order; junction bases with no gene match: 3. The DNA for the CDR3 is TGTGCCAGCAGTGAAGCCGGTAGCGGGGGCTACGAGCAGTACTTC. Its translation is CASSEAGSGGYEQYF.

Of note for this clonotype: This clone may be a read error of a much larger clone one base away. This chain links TRBV28 with TRBJ2-3, with TRBD2 matching 10 bases. The germline V gene encodes CDR1 MDHEN and CDR2 SYDVKM. CDR3 size: 15 residues. The CDR3 sequence is CVSRWGLASTDTQYF. The CDR3 DNA is TGTGTCAGCAGGTGGGGACTAGCGAGCACAGATACGCAGTATTTT. Full variable domain (missing parts from reference TRBV28 and TRBJ2-3): DVKVTQSSRYLVKRTGEKVFLECVQDMDHENMFWYRQDPGLGLRLIYFSYDVKMKEKGDIPEGYSVSREKKERFSLILESASTNQTSMYLCVSRWGLASTDTQYFGPGTRLTVL.

This clonotype was observed a few times. The V call is TRBV7-3, the J call TRBJ2-7; the D is unclear. The V end was cut by 7 bases, the J end by 4 bases, with 23 bases between. The CDR3 totals 16 residues. Germline values: CDR1 SGHTA, CDR2 FQGTGA. In DNA form, the CDR3 reads TGTGCCAGCAACCCATCAAGGTCTGACGGTTCTTACGAGCAGTACGTC. Translating it yields CASNPSRSDGSYEQYV.

This clonotype was counted only a few times. The gene calls are TRBV14 and TRBJ2-7; a possible D gene is TRBD2 (7 bases). The CDR3 sequence is 16 residues long. The germline CDR1 and CDR2 sequences are SGHDN and FVKESK. The ends were cut back, 0 bases at V and 1 base at J, with 13 bases in the middle. CDR3 sequence reads: CASSQDSAGASYEQYV. The CDR3 bases are TGTGCCAGCAGCCAAGATTCCGCGGGGGCGTCCTACGAGCAGTACGTC.

The table lists this clonotype with a few counts. The CDR3 DNA sequence: TGTGCCAGCACCCCCGGGGCCCGGGGCAATCAGCCCCAGCATTTT. It codes for CASTPGARGNQPQHF. The rearrangement links TRBV12-3 or TRBV12-4 to TRBJ1-5, with a weak D call TRBD1 (5 bases). The CDR3 runs 15 residues. V was clipped by 7 bases and J by 2 bases, with 15 bases between them.

The chain links TRBV11-2 to TRBJ2-7; weak D call: TRBD1 (5 bases). CDR3 length equals 15 residues. V shed 4 bases and J shed 4 bases, with 17 bases lying between them. CDR1 and CDR2 (germline): SGHAT, FQNNGV. The CDR3 loop reads CASSSPLDRPYEQYF. As DNA, the CDR3 is TGTGCCAGCAGCTCACCCCTCGACAGACCTTACGAGCAGTACTTC.

In this sample, this clonotype turned up a few times. The chain recombines TRBV29-1 with TRBJ2-1; D not certain. V lost 6 bases and J lost 10, with 13 bases in between. The CDR3 runs to 11 residues. Germline V gene sequence: CDR1 SQVTM, CDR2 ANQGSEA. In nucleotides, the CDR3 is TGCAGCGTCCCGACACCGGCGGAGCAGTTCTTC. Its translation: CSVPTPAEQFF.

This clonotype was seen ten or more times. The chain employs TRBV7-8 and TRBJ2-3; D is possibly TRBD2 (6 bases). The length of the CDR3 is 14 residues. Trimming took 3 bases from V and 3 from J, leaving 10 bases between them. Looked up from germline, CDR1 is SGHVS and CDR2 is FQNEAQ. In DNA form, the CDR3 reads TGTGCCAGCAGCTTCCTCGGGACTACAGATACGCAGTATTTT. It yields the protein CASSFLGTTDTQYF.

This clonotype was observed a single time. The chain joins TRBV27 to TRBJ2-7, with TRBD2 matching 14 bases. The V gene end was trimmed by 5 bases and the J gene end by 5 bases; junction bases not matched to a gene: 8. The CDR3 length is 16 residues. CDR1 and CDR2 (germline): MNHEY, SMNVEV (reference sequence). The CDR3 nucleotides read TGTGCCAGCAGTCCCGGGACTAGCGGGGGTATACACGAGCAGTACGTC. Its translation is CASSPGTSGGIHEQYV.

CDR3 in DNA: TGTGCCAGCAGTGATACCCGCTTTGGAAACACCATATATTTT. Its protein product is CASSDTRFGNTIYF. V is TRBV2 and J is TRBJ1-3, with D uncertain. This CDR3 spans 14 amino acids. Deletions cut 3 bases from V and 3 bases from J, with 9 bases between. Germline CDR1 is SNHLY and CDR2 is FYNNEI. The variable domain in full, completed from reference TRBV2 and TRBJ1-3, reads EPEVTQTPSHQVTQMGQEVILRCVPISNHLYFYWYRQILGQKVEFLVSFYNNEISEKSEIFDDQFSVERPDGSNFTLKIRSTKLEDSAMYFCASSDTRFGNTIYFGEGSWLTVV.

The sample holds a few counts of this clonotype. The J gene is TRBJ2-1, the V gene TRBV6-2 or TRBV6-3; D unresolved. The CDR3 length is 15 residues. Trimming stripped 3 bases from V and 2 bases from J, with 11 bases between. Germline V gene data show CDR1 as MNHEY and CDR2 as SVGEGT. The chain's CDR3 is CASSYLGSPYNEQFF. The CDR3 DNA sequence: TGTGCCAGCAGTTATCTCGGGTCCCCCTACAATGAGCAGTTCTTC.

This clonotype showed up just a few times. This sequence joins TRBV7-9 and TRBJ2-3, with D unresolved. V was clipped by 5 bases and J by 2 bases, with 17 bases between them. Germline V gene sequence: CDR1 SEHNR, CDR2 FQNEAQ (reference sequence). This CDR3 is built from 16 residues. This chain's CDR3 is CASSPRRSDLTDTQYF. DNA for the CDR3: TGTGCCAGCAGCCCACGGCGGTCAGATCTCACAGATACGCAGTATTTT.